What follows are 28 T cell receptor beta chains derived from one specimen sequenced in a study of blood T cell repertoires in COVID-19. The table came from immunoSEQ multiplex PCR; TCRdb's copy has only in-frame clones and leaves some out. The repertoire consists of roughly 200,000 clones, with about 88% occurring once and the leading ten covering around 5.9%. Sequenced: peripheral blood. These receptors all come from a woman in her thirties or forties who had recovered from COVID-19.

This rearrangement joins TRBV7-2 to TRBJ2-1; 9 nucleotides agree with TRBD2. The CDR3 is 15 amino acids. Germline-derived CDR1 and CDR2 are SGHTA and FQGNSA. V was pared by 6 bases and J by 10 bases, with 13 bases of the junction left unmatched. CDR3 sequence: CASSHSGSGVREQFF. CDR3 bases: TGTGCCAGCAGTCATAGCGGGAGTGGGGTAAGGGAGCAGTTCTTC.

This clone was seen once. The genes are TRBV5-1 and TRBJ2-7; 7 bases are a match to TRBD1. V gave up 5 bases and J gave up 2 bases; unmatched junction bases: 10. The germline CDR1 and CDR2 sequences are SGHRS and YFSETQ. The CDR3 sequence is 15 residues long. The CDR3 region is CASSSRQGLTYEQYF. CDR3 nucleotide sequence: TGCGCCAGCAGTTCCAGACAGGGCCTAACCTACGAGCAGTACTTC.

The J gene is TRBJ1-2, the V gene TRBV3-1 (or the pseudogene TRBV3-2); unclear D gene. The CDR3 runs to 17 residues. Trimming pared 6 bases from V and 3 bases from J, leaving 23 bases between. Germline V gives CDR1 LGHDT, CDR2 YNNKEL (reference sequence). CDR3 sequence reads: CASRLHPTLPTYYGYTF. DNA for the CDR3: TGTGCCAGCAGACTCCATCCCACTCTCCCCACCTACTATGGCTACACCTTC.

The chain carries TRBV6-5 and TRBJ2-3; maybe TRBD1 (6 bases). This CDR3 is 14 amino acids long. Germline-derived CDR1 and CDR2 are MNHEY and SVGAGI. Trimming removed 7 bases from V and 1 base from J, with 12 bases in between. The CDR3 nucleotides are TGTGCCAGCATAGACGGGACACGCACAGATACGCAGTATTTT. This gives the protein CASIDGTRTDTQYF.

CDR3 sequence reads: CATSNPNTDTQYF. The CDR3 DNA sequence: TGTGCCACCAGCAATCCTAACACAGATACGCAGTATTTT. The chain recombines TRBV24-1 with TRBJ2-3; D is uncertain. With 7 bases removed from V and 2 bases from J, the gap between germline ends came to 9 bases. The CDR3 is 13 amino acids. Germline V gene data show CDR1 as KGHDR and CDR2 as SFDVKD.

The chain joins TRBV3-1 (or the pseudogene TRBV3-2) to TRBJ1-1; maybe TRBD1 (5 bases). V lost 3 bases and J lost 2, with 16 bases in between. From germline, CDR1 is LGHDT and CDR2 YNNKEL (reference sequence). The CDR3 sequence is 16 residues long. CDR3 sequence (DNA): TGTGCCAGCAGCCACCGAGGACACCTTTCAAACACTGAAGCTTTCTTT. Translating it yields CASSHRGHLSNTEAFF.

This rearrangement joins TRBV18 to TRBJ1-2; D gene uncertain. The CDR3 has 13 amino acids. Germline CDR1 reads KGHSH; CDR2 reads LQKENI. Trimming took off 3 bases at V and 7 bases at J, with 12 bases between the two ends. CDR3 sequence reads: CASSPTLESGYTF. CDR3 DNA: TGTGCCAGCTCACCGACCTTGGAGTCTGGCTACACCTTC.

The chain couples TRBV3-1 (or the pseudogene TRBV3-2) to TRBJ1-1, with 7 bases matching TRBD1. The trim removed 4 bases at V and 1 base at J, leaving 6 bases unmatched. Germline CDR1 is LGHDT and CDR2 is YNNKEL (reference sequence). The CDR3 totals 15 residues. CDR3 loop: CASSPWTGANTEAFF. The CDR3 DNA follows: TGTGCCAGCAGCCCGTGGACAGGTGCGAACACTGAAGCTTTCTTT.

This sequence joins TRBV2 and TRBJ1-1, with D possibly being TRBD1 (5 bases). There are 13 residues in the CDR3. V gave up 5 bases and J gave up 3 bases, with 10 bases separating them. Germline V gene sequence: CDR1 SNHLY, CDR2 FYNNEI. The CDR3 DNA is TGTGCCAGCAGTCTAAGCAGGGACACTGAAGCTTTCTTT. Its translation is CASSLSRDTEAFF.

The chain links TRBV28 to TRBJ2-1, with 10 nucleotides matching TRBD2. The CDR3 loop spans 15 amino acids. The ends lost 5 bases at V and 7 bases at J; junction bases unmatched: 8. Germline CDR1 MDHEN, CDR2 SYDVKM. Here the CDR3 DNA reads TGTGCCAGCAGTAAGACTAGCGGGTCCGATAATGAGCAGTTCTTC. Residues: CASSKTSGSDNEQFF.

This chain uses TRBV30 with TRBJ1-5; D is possibly TRBD1 (6 bases). The CDR3 extends over 14 amino acids. Per the germline V gene, CDR1 is GTSNPN and CDR2 is SVGIG (reference sequence). Trimming removed 0 bases at V and 6 bases at J, with 12 bases between. As DNA, the CDR3 is TGTGCCTGGAGTGTTGAGGGGGTTAGTCAGCCCCAGCATTTT. Translating it yields CAWSVEGVSQPQHF.

The sample holds one count of this clone. The rearrangement links TRBV28 to TRBJ2-7; the D gene is possibly TRBD2 (5 bases). The CDR3 totals 11 residues. The ends were cut back, 10 bases at V and 4 bases at J, with 11 bases in the middle. Germline CDR1 and CDR2: MDHEN and SYDVKM. CDR3 protein: CATKSGYEQYF. The CDR3, as DNA: TGTGCCACCAAAAGCGGATACGAGCAGTACTTC. The variable domain in full, with the rest retrieved from reference TRBV28 and TRBJ2-7, is DVKVTQSSRYLVKRTGEKVFLECVQDMDHENMFWYRQDPGLGLRLIYFSYDVKMKEKGDIPEGYSVSREKKERFSLILESASTNQTSMYLCATKSGYEQYFGPGTRLTVT.

The rearrangement joins TRBV30 to TRBJ2-7; a possible D gene is TRBD2 (5 bases). CDR1 is GTSNPN, CDR2 SVGIG, per germline (reference sequence). The CDR3 is made up of 15 amino acids. V dropped 1 base and J dropped 0 bases, with 13 bases sitting between them. CDR3 amino acids: CAWSDLWESSYEQYF. The DNA of the CDR3 is TGTGCCTGGAGTGATTTGTGGGAGAGCTCCTACGAGCAGTACTTC. Supplemented by reference TRBV30 and TRBJ2-7, the full variable domain reads SQTIHQWPATLVQPVGSPLSLECTVEGTSNPNLYWYRQAAGRGLQLLFYSVGIGQISSEVPQNLSASRPQDRQFILSSKKLLLSDSGFYLCAWSDLWESSYEQYFGPGTRLTVT.

This clone was observed once. V and J are TRBV14 and TRBJ2-7; 10 bases agree with TRBD1. The CDR3 is 15 amino acids. V lost 5 bases and J lost 3; bases outside the gene matches: 7. Looked up from germline, CDR1 is SGHDN and CDR2 is FVKESK. CDR3 coding DNA: TGTGCCAGCAGCAAACCCGGGACAGGGGTCTACGAGCAGTACTTC. This encodes CASSKPGTGVYEQYF.

The chain has TRBV3-1 (or the pseudogene TRBV3-2) and TRBJ1-1, with D perhaps TRBD1 (6 bases). The germline gives CDR1 LGHDT, CDR2 YNNKEL (reference sequence). V gave up 1 base and J gave up 0 bases, with 6 bases separating them. This CDR3 is built from 14 residues. The CDR3 nucleotides read TGTGCCAGCAGCCAAGGGACAGTGAACACTGAAGCTTTCTTT. Protein product: CASSQGTVNTEAFF.

This chain uses TRBV19 with TRBJ2-2; no clear D. CDR1 and CDR2 (germline): LNHDA, SQIVND (reference sequence). V was cut by 1 base and J by 4 bases, with 10 bases left in between. This CDR3 comprises 15 residues. The CDR3 DNA reads as TGTGCCAGTAGTATAGGGCAGGTCGGCACCGGGGAGCTGTTTTTT. It codes for CASSIGQVGTGELFF.

This sequence joins TRBV6-5 and TRBJ2-4; tentatively, D is TRBD1 (5 bases). From germline, CDR1 is MNHEY and CDR2 SVGAGI. V gave up 2 bases and J gave up 10 bases, with 12 bases separating them. The CDR3 spans 13 residues. CDR3 DNA: TGTGCCAGCAGTTACGGGGCACCCCAGATTCAGTACTTC. Its protein product is CASSYGAPQIQYF.

The chain is built from TRBV12-3 or TRBV12-4 and TRBJ2-7, with 9 bases aligning to TRBD1. Unmatched junction bases numbered 7, after V lost 11 bases and J lost 2 bases. The CDR3 totals 13 residues. The CDR3 DNA reads TGTGCCTCCGGCCGGGACAGGGCCTACGAGCAGTACTTC. Translating gives CASGRDRAYEQYF.

J is TRBJ1-3 and V is TRBV19, with a weak D call TRBD1 (6 bases). V lost 9 bases, J lost 0 bases, and 12 bases lay in between. This CDR3 spans 14 amino acids. CDR1 is LNHDA and CDR2 is SQIVND in the germline V gene (reference sequence). CDR3 sequence (DNA): TGTGCCAGCAACAGACAGGTCTCTGGAAACACCATATATTTT. As protein: CASNRQVSGNTIYF.

This chain joins TRBV5-1 and TRBJ1-1, with a tentative D call TRBD1 (6 bases). Trimming took off 4 bases at V and 1 base at J, with 11 bases between the two ends. CDR3 length: 14 residues. The germline gives CDR1 SGHRS, CDR2 YFSETQ. Here the CDR3 reads CASSPGTPNTEAFF. CDR3 nucleotide sequence: TGCGCCAGCAGCCCCGGGACACCGAACACTGAAGCTTTCTTT.

The chain is built from TRBV6-5 and TRBJ2-3; D might be TRBD2 (5 bases). Trimming removed 5 bases from V and 4 bases from J, with 16 bases in between. Germline-derived CDR1 and CDR2 are MNHEY and SVGAGI. This CDR3 is 15 amino acids long. CDR3 sequence reads: CASSQAGSSADTQYF. In DNA form, the CDR3 reads TGTGCCAGCAGTCAGGCGGGTAGTTCGGCAGATACGCAGTATTTT.

The rearrangement joins TRBV19 to TRBJ2-2; TRBD2 matches at 7 bases. Germline assignment: CDR1 LNHDA and CDR2 SQIVND (reference sequence). V was pared by 1 base and J by 7 bases, with 9 bases of the junction left unmatched. The CDR3 sequence is 16 residues long. The CDR3 sequence is CASSIAGGRSVGELFF. Written as DNA, the CDR3 is TGTGCCAGTAGTATAGCGGGCGGGAGAAGTGTCGGGGAGCTGTTTTTT.

This clone was detected only once. The rearrangement uses TRBV10-3 and TRBJ2-7, with TRBD2 matching 9 bases. Germline CDR1 reads ENHRY; CDR2 reads SYGVKD. This CDR3 is built from 17 residues. The J segment lost 0 bases and the V segment lost 6 bases, leaving 12 bases of the junction unmatched. The CDR3 loop reads CAIRAETSGLNSYEQYF. The CDR3, as DNA: TGTGCCATCAGAGCCGAGACTAGCGGCCTAAACTCCTACGAGCAGTACTTC.

The genes are TRBV19 and TRBJ2-5, with 10 bases fitting TRBD1. CDR3 size: 13 residues. In germline, CDR1 is LNHDA, CDR2 SQIVND (reference sequence). Unmatched junction bases numbered 1, after V lost 5 bases and J lost 4 bases. The CDR3 coding sequence is TGTGCCAGTAGTGGGGACAGGGGAGAGACCCAGTACTTC. This codes for CASSGDRGETQYF.

V usage is TRBV18 and J usage is TRBJ2-3, with D tentatively TRBD1 (6 bases). Germline values: CDR1 KGHSH, CDR2 LQKENI. With 3 bases removed from V and 4 bases from J, the gap between germline ends came to 26 bases. This CDR3 comprises 19 residues. In DNA form, the CDR3 reads TGTGCCAGCTCACCCCTACCTCCTAGGTCCCTAGGGGGTCCAGATACGCAGTATTTT. Translated, it gives CASSPLPPRSLGGPDTQYF.

The CDR3 region is CASSFLLQTGNNSPLHF. The CDR3 nucleotides are TGTGCCAGCAGTTTTCTCCTTCAGACAGGAAATAATTCACCCCTCCACTTT. The J gene is TRBJ1-6, the V gene TRBV27, with D possibly matching TRBD1 (6 bases). Trimming stripped 3 bases from V and 5 bases from J, with 17 bases between. This CDR3 region has 17 residues. Germline CDR1 and CDR2: MNHEY and SMNVEV (reference sequence).

The chain joins TRBV4-2 to TRBJ2-3, with 8 bases that match TRBD2. Trimming at V came to 5 bases and at J to 2 bases, leaving 15 bases not matched to a gene. The CDR3 consists of 18 residues. Germline values: CDR1 LGHNA, CDR2 YNFKEQ. The CDR3 DNA reads as TGTGCCAGCAGCTCCGGGAGGGGGTCCGGGACTACCACAGATACGCAGTATTTT. It yields the protein CASSSGRGSGTTTDTQYF.

This clone occurred a few times. V gene TRBV19 combines with J gene TRBJ2-3; TRBD1 aligns across 9 bases. Unmatched junction bases numbered 7, after V lost 7 bases and J lost 2 bases. CDR1 is LNHDA and CDR2 is SQIVND in the germline V gene (reference sequence). The CDR3 sequence is 15 residues long. CDR3 protein: CASTGTGSYTDTQYF. CDR3 DNA sequence: TGTGCCAGTACCGGGACAGGGTCATACACAGATACGCAGTATTTT.